This T cell receptor (beta chain) is drawn from a study of T cell responses to AZD1222 COVID-19 vaccine. This table comes from immunoSEQ multiplex PCR, and its TCRdb copy is limited to in-frame clones, with some not included. Among around 100,000 clones listed, more than 85% were seen once. Trimming took off 7 bases at V and 2 bases at J, with 11 bases between the two ends. The CDR3 totals 13 residues. From germline, CDR1 is MNHNY and CDR2 SVGAGI (reference sequence). On this clone itself: What it binds is not known.

General study points: Scientists sampled the repertoires only once the peak T cell response had passed.

Here the sequenced sample was peripheral blood, taken on day 0 of AZD1222 vaccination. The TCR sequence derives from an adult in good health. This chain uses TRBV6-6 with TRBJ1-2, with unresolved D. DNA of the CDR3: TGTGCCAGCACCCTCCCAGGCAACTATGGCTACACCTTC. This gives the protein CASTLPGNYGYTF.